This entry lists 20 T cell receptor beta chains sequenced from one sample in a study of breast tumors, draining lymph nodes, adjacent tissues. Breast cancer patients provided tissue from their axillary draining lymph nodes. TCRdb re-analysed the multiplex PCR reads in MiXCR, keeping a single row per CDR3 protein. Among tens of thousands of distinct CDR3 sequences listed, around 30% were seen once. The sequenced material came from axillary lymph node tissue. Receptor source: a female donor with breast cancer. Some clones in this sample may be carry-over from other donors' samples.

CDR3 bases: TGTGCCAGTAGCAGAGCCTCGGGGCTCGGCACTGAAGCTTTCTTT. Translated: CASSRASGLGTEAFF. The chain employs TRBV19 and TRBJ1-1; perhaps TRBD1 as D (5 bases). The CDR3 spans 15 residues. The germline V gene has CDR1 LNHDA and CDR2 SQIVND (reference sequence). V lost 6 bases, J lost 4 bases, and 18 bases lay in between.

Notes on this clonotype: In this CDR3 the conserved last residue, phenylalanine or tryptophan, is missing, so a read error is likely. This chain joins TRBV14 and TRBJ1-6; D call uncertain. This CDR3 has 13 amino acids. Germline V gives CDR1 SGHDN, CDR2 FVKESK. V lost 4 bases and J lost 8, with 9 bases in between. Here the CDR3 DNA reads TGTGCCAGCAGCCGGGAAAGGGATTCACCCCTCCACCTT. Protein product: CASSRERDSPLHL.

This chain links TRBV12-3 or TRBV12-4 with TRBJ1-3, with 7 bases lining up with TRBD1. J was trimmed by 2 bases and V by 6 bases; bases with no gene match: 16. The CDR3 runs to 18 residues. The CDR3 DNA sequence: TGTGCCAGCAGGGGGACAACCGGGACAGCCTACCCTGGAAACACCATATATTTT. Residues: CASRGTTGTAYPGNTIYF.

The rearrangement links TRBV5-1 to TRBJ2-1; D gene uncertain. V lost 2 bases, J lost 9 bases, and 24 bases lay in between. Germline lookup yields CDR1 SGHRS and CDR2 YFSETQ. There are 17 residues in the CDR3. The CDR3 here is CASSFVPEPSSYAEQFF. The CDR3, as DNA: TGCGCCAGCAGCTTTGTCCCGGAGCCGAGCTCCTACGCTGAGCAGTTCTTC.

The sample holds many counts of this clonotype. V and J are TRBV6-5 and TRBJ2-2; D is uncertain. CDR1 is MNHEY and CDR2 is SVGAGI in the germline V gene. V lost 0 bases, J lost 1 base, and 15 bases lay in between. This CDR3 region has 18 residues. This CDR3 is CASSYSIGPDQNTGELFF. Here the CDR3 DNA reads TGTGCCAGCAGTTACTCGATAGGGCCGGACCAGAACACCGGGGAGCTGTTTTTT.

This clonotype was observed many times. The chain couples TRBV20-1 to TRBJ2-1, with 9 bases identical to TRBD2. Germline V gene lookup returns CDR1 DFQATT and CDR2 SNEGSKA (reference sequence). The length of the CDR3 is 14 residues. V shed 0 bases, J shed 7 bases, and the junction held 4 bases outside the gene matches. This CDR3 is CSAREAGLANEQFF. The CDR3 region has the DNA TGCAGTGCTAGAGAAGCGGGACTAGCAAATGAGCAGTTCTTC.

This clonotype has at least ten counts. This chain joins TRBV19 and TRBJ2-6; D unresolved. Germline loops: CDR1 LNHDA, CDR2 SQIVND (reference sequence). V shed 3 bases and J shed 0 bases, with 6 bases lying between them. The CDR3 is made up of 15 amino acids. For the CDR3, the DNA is TGTGCCAGTAGTATCACAAGCTCTGGGGCCAACGTCCTGACTTTC. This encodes CASSITSSGANVLTF.

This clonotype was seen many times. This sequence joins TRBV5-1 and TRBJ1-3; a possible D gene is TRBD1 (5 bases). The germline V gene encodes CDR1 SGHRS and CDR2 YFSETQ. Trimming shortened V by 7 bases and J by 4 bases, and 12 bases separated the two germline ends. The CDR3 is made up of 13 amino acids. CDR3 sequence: CASAPGPGNTIYF. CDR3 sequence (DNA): TGCGCCAGCGCCCCGGGACCCGGAAACACCATATATTTT.

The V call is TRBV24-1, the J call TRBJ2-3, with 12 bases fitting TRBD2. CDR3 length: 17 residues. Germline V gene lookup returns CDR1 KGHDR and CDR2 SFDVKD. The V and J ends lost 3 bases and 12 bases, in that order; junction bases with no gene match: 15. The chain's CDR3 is CATSDTPLAGGTANQYF. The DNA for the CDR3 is TGTGCCACCAGTGATACCCCTCTAGCGGGAGGGACAGCTAACCAGTATTTT.

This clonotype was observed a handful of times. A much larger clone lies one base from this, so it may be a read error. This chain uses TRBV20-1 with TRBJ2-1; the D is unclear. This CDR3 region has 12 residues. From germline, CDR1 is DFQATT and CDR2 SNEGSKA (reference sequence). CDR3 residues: CSASTSSSEPFF. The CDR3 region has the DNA TGCAGTGCTAGTACGAGTTCAAGTGAGCCGTTCTTC.

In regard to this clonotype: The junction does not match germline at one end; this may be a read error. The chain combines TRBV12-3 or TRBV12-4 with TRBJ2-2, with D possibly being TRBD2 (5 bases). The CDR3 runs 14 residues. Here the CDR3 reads CVSHETGITGELFF. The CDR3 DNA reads TGTGTCAGCCATGAGACGGGGATAACCGGGGAGCTGTTTTTT.

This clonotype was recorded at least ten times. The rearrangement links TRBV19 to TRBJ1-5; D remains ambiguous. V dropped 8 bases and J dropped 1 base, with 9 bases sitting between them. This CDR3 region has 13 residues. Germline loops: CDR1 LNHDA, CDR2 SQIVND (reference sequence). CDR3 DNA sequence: TGTGCCAGTGCGATTGACAGCAATCAGCCCCAGCATTTT. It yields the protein CASAIDSNQPQHF.

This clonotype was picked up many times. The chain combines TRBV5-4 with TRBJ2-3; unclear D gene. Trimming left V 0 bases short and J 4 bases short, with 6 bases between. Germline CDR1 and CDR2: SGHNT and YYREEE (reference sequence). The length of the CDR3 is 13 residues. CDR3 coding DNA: TGTGCCAGCAGCTTGGCCGCGGCAGATACGCAGTATTTT. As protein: CASSLAAADTQYF.

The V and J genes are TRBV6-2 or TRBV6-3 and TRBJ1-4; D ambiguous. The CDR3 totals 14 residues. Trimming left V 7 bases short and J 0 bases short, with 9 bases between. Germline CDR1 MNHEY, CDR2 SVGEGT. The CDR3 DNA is TGTGCCAGCACCGACGATCCAACTAATGAAAAACTGTTTTTT. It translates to CASTDDPTNEKLFF.

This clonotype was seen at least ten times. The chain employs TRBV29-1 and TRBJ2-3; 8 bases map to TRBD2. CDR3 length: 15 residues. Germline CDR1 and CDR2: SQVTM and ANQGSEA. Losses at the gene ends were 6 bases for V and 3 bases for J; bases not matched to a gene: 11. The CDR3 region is CSVGGGRAETDTQYF. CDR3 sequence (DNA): TGCAGCGTCGGGGGGGGGAGGGCAGAGACAGATACGCAGTATTTT.

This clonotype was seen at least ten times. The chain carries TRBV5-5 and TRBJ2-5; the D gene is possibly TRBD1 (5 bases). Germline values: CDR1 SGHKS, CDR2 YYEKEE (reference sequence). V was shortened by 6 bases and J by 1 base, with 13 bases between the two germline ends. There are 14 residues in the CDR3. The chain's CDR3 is CASNTQGSQETQYF. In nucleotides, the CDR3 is TGTGCCAGCAACACTCAGGGCTCCCAAGAGACCCAGTACTTC.

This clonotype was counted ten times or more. The CDR3: CASSLAGLGEETQYF. The CDR3 region has the DNA TGTGCCAGCAGCTTAGCCGGGTTAGGAGAAGAGACCCAGTACTTC. The chain recombines TRBV7-2 with TRBJ2-5; D gene ambiguous. The V gene's germline CDR1 is SGHTA and CDR2 FQGNSA. V was shortened by 0 bases and J by 3 bases, with 11 bases between the two germline ends. The CDR3 spans 15 residues.

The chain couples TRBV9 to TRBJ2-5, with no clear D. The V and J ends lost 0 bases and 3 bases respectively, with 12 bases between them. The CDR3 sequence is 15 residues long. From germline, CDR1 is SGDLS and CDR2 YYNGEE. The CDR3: CASSVGGQIKETQYF. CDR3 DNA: TGTGCCAGCAGCGTAGGCGGTCAAATTAAAGAGACCCAGTACTTC. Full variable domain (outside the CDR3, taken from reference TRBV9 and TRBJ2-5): DSGVTQTPKHLITATGQRVTLRCSPRSGDLSVYWYQQSLDQGLQFLIQYYNGEERAKGNILERFSAQQFPDLHSELNLSSLELGDSALYFCASSVGGQIKETQYFGPGTRLLVL.

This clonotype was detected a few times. CDR3 bases: TGTGCTAGTGCCACGGCCCAAGAGACCCAGTACTTC. Its translation: CASATAQETQYF. The genes are TRBV12-5 and TRBJ2-5; D not resolved. The CDR3 covers 12 residues. Per germline, CDR1 LGHNT and CDR2 FRNRAP. V gave up 7 bases and J gave up 1 base, with 7 bases separating them.

The CDR3 loop is CARKYSPGETDTQYF. DNA of the CDR3: TGTGCTAGAAAATACTCACCGGGAGAAACAGATACGCAGTATTTT. This chain joins TRBV7-3 and TRBJ2-3, with D possibly TRBD2 on 6 matching bases. The CDR3 contains 15 residues. Germline loops: CDR1 SGHTA, CDR2 FQGTGA.